One and the same sample provided the 3 T cell receptor beta chains below, sequenced in a study of early T cells in non-severe SARS-CoV-2 infection. TCRdb reanalysed the 5' RACE reads using MiXCR and keeps one entry per CDR3 protein. Among roughly 120,000 distinct CDR3 sequences listed, more than 12% were seen once. The sample was whole blood. These receptor sequences come from an adult who was a healthcare worker with PCR-confirmed SARS-CoV-2 infection or an uninfected control (not recorded which).

The rearrangement links TRBV5-1 to TRBJ2-2; 8 bases map to TRBD1. There are 13 residues in the CDR3. Germline V gene data show CDR1 as SGHRS and CDR2 as YFSETQ. Trimming at V came to 6 bases and at J to 7 bases, leaving 5 bases not matched to a gene. The CDR3 bases are TGCGCCAGCACCGGGACAGGTATCGGGGAGCTGTTTTTT. It translates to CASTGTGIGELFF.

For this clonotype: At one boundary the junction diverges from the germline segment, which might be a read error. The V and J genes are TRBV20-1 and TRBJ2-3; 8 positions agree with TRBD2. Germline V gene lookup returns CDR1 DFQATT and CDR2 SNEGSKA (reference sequence). The CDR3 is 14 amino acids. DNA for the CDR3: TGCAGTGCCCCGCTAAGCGGGAGAACAGACACGCAGTATTTT. Protein sequence: CSAPLSGRTDTQYF.

Ten or more counts support this clonotype. A junction end diverges from the germline sequence, so it may reflect a read error. V and J are TRBV5-1 and TRBJ2-7; D unresolved. Germline CDR1 SGHRS, CDR2 YFSETQ. CDR3 length: 12 amino acids. The chain's CDR3 is CASSEPTGERFF. CDR3 DNA sequence: TGCGCCAGCAGCGAACCCACGGGCGAACGTTTCTTC.